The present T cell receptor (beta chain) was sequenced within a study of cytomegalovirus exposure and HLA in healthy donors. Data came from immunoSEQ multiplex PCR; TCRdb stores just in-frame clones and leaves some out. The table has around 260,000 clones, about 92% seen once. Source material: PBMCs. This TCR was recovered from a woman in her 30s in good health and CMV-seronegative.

This CDR3 is CASSPRYRDNDEQYF. CDR3 coding DNA: TGTGCCAGCTCACCGCGATACCGGGACAACGACGAGCAGTACTTC. The chain has TRBV18 and TRBJ2-7, with a possible D match to TRBD1 (6 bases). This CDR3 is 15 amino acids long. The V gene lost 3 bases and the J gene lost 5 bases, with 17 bases spanning the gap. The germline CDR1 and CDR2 sequences are KGHSH and LQKENI.